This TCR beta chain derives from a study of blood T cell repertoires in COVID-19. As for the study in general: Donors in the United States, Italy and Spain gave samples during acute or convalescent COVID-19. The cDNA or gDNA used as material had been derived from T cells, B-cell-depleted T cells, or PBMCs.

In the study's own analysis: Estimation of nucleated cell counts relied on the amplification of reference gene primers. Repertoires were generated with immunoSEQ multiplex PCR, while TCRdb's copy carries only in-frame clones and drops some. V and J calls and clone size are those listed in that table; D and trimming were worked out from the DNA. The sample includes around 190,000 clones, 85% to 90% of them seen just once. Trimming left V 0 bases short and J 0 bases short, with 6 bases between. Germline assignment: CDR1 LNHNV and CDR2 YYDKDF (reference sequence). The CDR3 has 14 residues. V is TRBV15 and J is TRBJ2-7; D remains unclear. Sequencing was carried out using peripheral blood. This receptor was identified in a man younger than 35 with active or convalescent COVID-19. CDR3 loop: CATSRDRSSYEQYF. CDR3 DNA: TGTGCCACCAGCAGAGACAGAAGCTCCTACGAGCAGTACTTC.